What follows describes a single TCR beta chain. This sample was included in a study of shared clonotypes between healthy human individuals. Germline CDR1 and CDR2: SGHNT and YYREEE (reference sequence). V dropped 4 bases and J dropped 2; count of bases not matched to a gene: 9. This CDR3 has 15 amino acids. Method: immunoSEQ multiplex PCR; TCRdb's copy keeps in-frame clones and lacks some. The sample lists some 2 million clones; about 95% were seen once. Naive CD8 isolation took CD45RO-negative cells positively selected for CCR7 and excluded terminally differentiated effector memory CD45RA+ cells. The chain is built from TRBV5-4 and TRBJ2-7, with 7 nucleotides matching TRBD2. Sequencing was carried out using naive CD8+ T cells sorted from blood. The receptor's source is a young man in good health. The CDR3 reads CASSKESGLAYEQYF. The CDR3 nucleotides read TGTGCCAGCAGCAAGGAAAGCGGACTAGCCTACGAGCAGTACTTC.